These 18 T cell receptor beta chains came from one sample sequenced in a study of cytomegalovirus exposure and HLA in healthy donors. It was with 60 Vbeta and 13 Jbeta primers that the PCR ran. Method: immunoSEQ multiplex PCR; TCRdb's copy keeps in-frame clones and lacks some. The sample lists some 190,000 clones; roughly 86% were seen once. Input material: PBMCs. Receptors originate from a woman in her late teens or twenties in good health and CMV-seronegative.

The rearrangement joins TRBV5-8 to TRBJ2-1, with D possibly matching TRBD2 (5 bases). Germline V gene sequence: CDR1 SGHTS, CDR2 YDEGEE. V lost 0 bases to trimming and J lost 6 bases, with 10 bases between them. This CDR3 spans 14 amino acids. Written as DNA, the CDR3 is TGTGCCAGCAGCTTGGGCGGGCCGTCCAATGAGCAGTTCTTC. Amino acids: CASSLGGPSNEQFF.

About this clone itself: This CDR3 is also generated by other DNA sequences in the sample. The V call is TRBV5-1, the J call TRBJ2-1; 10 bases fit TRBD2. Germline V gene lookup returns CDR1 SGHRS and CDR2 YFSETQ. After removal of 4 bases from V and 8 bases from J, the junction contained 9 bases not matched to a gene. This CDR3 is 15 amino acids long. The CDR3 region is CASSLGASGSDEQFF. As DNA, the CDR3 is TGCGCCAGCAGCCTGGGTGCTAGCGGGAGTGATGAGCAGTTCTTC.

The chain combines TRBV7-2 with TRBJ2-1, with TRBD2 matching 7 bases. The CDR3 is 17 amino acids. V lost 2 bases to trimming and J lost 5 bases; unmatched junction nucleotides: 12. Germline V gives CDR1 SGHTA, CDR2 FQGNSA. The CDR3 reads CASSLLPGWEGHNEQFF. The CDR3 nucleotides read TGTGCCAGCAGCTTACTCCCTGGGTGGGAGGGCCACAATGAGCAGTTCTTC.

The chain has TRBV7-8 and TRBJ2-2; 9 positions match TRBD2. Germline-derived CDR1 and CDR2 are SGHVS and FQNEAQ. Losses at the gene ends were 5 bases for V and 5 bases for J; bases not matched to a gene: 9. The CDR3 is made up of 16 amino acids. This chain's CDR3 is CASSHPSGGLTGELFF. The CDR3 nucleotides are TGTGCCAGCAGCCACCCAAGCGGGGGGCTTACCGGGGAGCTGTTTTTT.

The chain is built from TRBV19 and TRBJ2-5, with no clear D. Trimming cost V 6 bases and J 2 bases, with 10 bases left between them. Per germline, CDR1 LNHDA and CDR2 SQIVND (reference sequence). The CDR3 is made up of 13 amino acids. This CDR3 reads CASSDPEQETQYF. The CDR3 region has the DNA TGTGCCAGTAGCGACCCGGAGCAAGAGACCCAGTACTTC.

The chain has TRBV7-9 and TRBJ2-7; tentatively, D is TRBD2 (6 bases). Trimming removed 2 bases at V and 2 bases at J, with 13 bases between. CDR3 length: 15 amino acids. Germline lookup yields CDR1 SEHNR and CDR2 FQNEAQ (reference sequence). The CDR3 bases are TGTGCCAGCAGCTTATCCCCACCGGGAGCCTACGAGCAGTACTTC. Amino acids: CASSLSPPGAYEQYF. Looking up the rest from reference TRBV7-9 and TRBJ2-7 gives the full variable domain: DTGVSQNPRHKITKRGQNVTFRCDPISEHNRLYWYRQTLGQGPEFLTYFQNEAQLEKSRLLSDRFSAERPKGSFSTLEIQRTEQGDSAMYLCASSLSPPGAYEQYFGPGTRLTVT.

The chain couples TRBV6-6 to TRBJ1-1; D call uncertain. The V end lost 5 bases, the J end lost 3 bases, and 13 bases lay between the germline ends. The CDR3 runs to 14 residues. Germline assignment: CDR1 MNHNY and CDR2 SVGAGI (reference sequence). CDR3 residues: CASSPRGAHTEAFF. CDR3 DNA: TGTGCCAGCAGTCCCCGGGGAGCCCACACTGAAGCTTTCTTT.

V gene TRBV7-9 combines with J gene TRBJ1-1; no clear D. CDR3 length equals 15 residues. With 5 bases removed from V and 4 bases from J, the gap between germline ends came to 17 bases. The germline V gene encodes CDR1 SEHNR and CDR2 FQNEAQ (reference sequence). The CDR3 DNA is TGTGCCAGCAGCCCCGCGGGAGGGCTGGGCACTGAAGCTTTCTTT. This gives the protein CASSPAGGLGTEAFF.

This clone was counted once. The junction does not match germline at one end; this may be a read error. The chain combines TRBV5-1 with TRBJ2-2; 7 bases fit TRBD1. The CDR3 totals 14 residues. Germline lookup yields CDR1 SGHRS and CDR2 YFSETQ. As DNA, the CDR3 is TGCGCCAGCAGATTGGCAGGGGGTACCGGGGAGCTGTTTTTT. Encoded protein: CASRLAGGTGELFF. Looking up the rest from reference TRBV5-1 and TRBJ2-2 gives the full variable domain: KAGVTQTPRYLIKTRGQQVTLSCSPISGHRSVSWYQQTPGQGLQFLFEYFSETQRNKGNFPGRFSGRQFSNSRSEMNVSTLELGDSALYLCASRLAGGTGELFFGEGSRLTVL.

The V call is TRBV21-1, the J call TRBJ1-6; the D call TRBD1 from the table was never checked on the DNA. TRBV21-1 is labeled a pseudogene. The CDR3 has 16 amino acids. This chain's CDR3 is CASSSQRKQGGSPLHF. DNA for the CDR3: TGTGCCAGCAGCTCCCAAAGGAAACAGGGTGGATCACCCCTCCACTTT.

This clone was counted only a few times. This chain connects TRBV4-3 to TRBJ1-1; TRBD1 agrees at 9 bases. CDR1 LGHNA and CDR2 YSLEER come from the germline V gene. The CDR3 loop spans 18 amino acids. With 1 base clipped from V and 1 base from J, the junction kept 10 bases outside the gene matches. The CDR3: CASSQAFDTGGWNTEAFF. The CDR3 bases are TGCGCCAGCAGCCAAGCGTTCGACACAGGGGGCTGGAACACTGAAGCTTTCTTT.

The rearrangement links TRBV18 to TRBJ1-1, with a possible D match to TRBD1 (5 bases). The CDR3 has 14 amino acids. The germline V gene encodes CDR1 KGHSH and CDR2 LQKENI. V lost 2 bases and J 4 bases, leaving 11 bases between the germline ends. CDR3 sequence (DNA): TGTGCCAGCTCACCAGTCCAGGGTAGCACTGAAGCTTTCTTT. The encoded protein is CASSPVQGSTEAFF.

To note about this clone: Other nucleotide sequences in the sample specify the same CDR3. The chain joins TRBV18 to TRBJ1-1; possibly TRBD1 for D (6 bases). V dropped 0 bases and J dropped 1 base, with 6 bases sitting between them. This CDR3 is 14 amino acids long. The germline V gene has CDR1 KGHSH and CDR2 LQKENI. CDR3 amino acids: CASSPPRGNTEAFF. DNA of the CDR3: TGTGCCAGCTCACCACCCAGGGGGAACACTGAAGCTTTCTTT.

The CDR3 region is CASSLQGTAPSGYTF. The CDR3 bases are TGTGCCAGCAGCTTACAAGGGACAGCCCCCTCCGGCTACACCTTC. The chain is built from TRBV7-9 and TRBJ1-2; 7 nucleotides align to TRBD1. Germline V lookup: CDR1 SEHNR, CDR2 FQNEAQ (reference sequence). The ends lost 2 bases at V and 8 bases at J; junction bases unmatched: 11. CDR3 size: 15 residues.

V is TRBV7-2 and J is TRBJ1-1; a weak D match, TRBD1 (5 bases). Germline assignment: CDR1 SGHTA and CDR2 FQGNSA. The CDR3 is 13 amino acids. Trimming left V 3 bases short and J 5 bases short, with 10 bases between. The CDR3: CASSFLRQTEAFF. The DNA of the CDR3 is TGTGCCAGCAGCTTTCTCAGACAGACTGAAGCTTTCTTT.

This chain joins TRBV28 and TRBJ1-2; 7 positions match TRBD1. The CDR3 length is 16 residues. Trimming took 4 bases from V and 6 from J; bases not matched to a gene: 14. Germline CDR1 and CDR2: MDHEN and SYDVKM. The CDR3 DNA reads as TGTGCCAGCAGTTCAGCCGGAACAGGGGTTTCGGATGGCTACACCTTC. Amino acid sequence: CASSSAGTGVSDGYTF.

The V and J genes are TRBV2 and TRBJ1-1; D is perhaps TRBD1 (5 bases). V lost 6 bases and J lost 6, with 5 bases in between. Germline values: CDR1 SNHLY, CDR2 FYNNEI. This CDR3 spans 10 amino acids. CDR3 DNA: TGTGCCAGCAGGACAGCTGAAGCTTTCTTT. Amino acids: CASRTAEAFF.

V gene TRBV13 combines with J gene TRBJ2-1; TRBD2 agrees at 7 bases. This CDR3 is 12 amino acids long. Germline V gene data show CDR1 as PRHDT and CDR2 as FYEKMQ (reference sequence). Trimming cost V 3 bases and J 10 bases; bases outside gene matches: 3. The CDR3 DNA sequence: TGTGCCAGCAGCTTCTACGGGGGGGAGCAGTTCTTC. Translating it yields CASSFYGGEQFF.